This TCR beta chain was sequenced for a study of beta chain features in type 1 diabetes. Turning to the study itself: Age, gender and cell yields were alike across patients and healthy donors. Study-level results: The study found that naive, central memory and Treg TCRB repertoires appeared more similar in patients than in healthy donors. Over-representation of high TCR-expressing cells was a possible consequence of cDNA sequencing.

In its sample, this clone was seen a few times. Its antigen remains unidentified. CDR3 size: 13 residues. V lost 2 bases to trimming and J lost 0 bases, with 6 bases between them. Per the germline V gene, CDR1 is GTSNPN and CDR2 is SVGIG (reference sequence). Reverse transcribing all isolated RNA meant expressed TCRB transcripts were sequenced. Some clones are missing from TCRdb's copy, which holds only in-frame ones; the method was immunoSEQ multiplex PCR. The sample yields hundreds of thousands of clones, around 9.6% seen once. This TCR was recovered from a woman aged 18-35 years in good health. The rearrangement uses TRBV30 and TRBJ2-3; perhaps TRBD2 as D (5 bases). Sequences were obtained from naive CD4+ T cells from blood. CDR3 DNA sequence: TGTGCCTGGAGTAGGACTAGCACAGATACGCAGTATTTT. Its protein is CAWSRTSTDTQYF.